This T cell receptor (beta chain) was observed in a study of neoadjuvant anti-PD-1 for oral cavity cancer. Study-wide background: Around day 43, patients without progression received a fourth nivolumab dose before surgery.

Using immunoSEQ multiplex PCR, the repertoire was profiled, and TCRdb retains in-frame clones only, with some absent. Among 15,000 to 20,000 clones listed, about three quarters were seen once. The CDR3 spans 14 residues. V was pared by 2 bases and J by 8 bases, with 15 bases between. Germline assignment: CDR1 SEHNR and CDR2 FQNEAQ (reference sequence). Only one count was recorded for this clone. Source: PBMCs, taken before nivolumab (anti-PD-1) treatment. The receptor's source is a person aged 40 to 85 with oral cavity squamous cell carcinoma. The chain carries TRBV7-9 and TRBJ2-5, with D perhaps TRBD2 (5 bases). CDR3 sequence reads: CASSLMDGDRTQYF. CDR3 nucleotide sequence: TGTGCCAGCAGCTTAATGGACGGGGATCGAACCCAGTACTTC.